The 29 T cell receptor beta chains below come from one sample, sequenced in a study of metastatic and nonmetastatic thyroid tumors. Every patient underwent thyroid surgery untreated. TCRdb ran MiXCR on the PCR reads. The table lists 35,000 to 45,000 clones, 3.2% of them singletons. The source material was blood. The receptor source for this set is a female donor with papillary thyroid cancer or a benign thyroid nodule (not recorded which). Some clones in this sample may be carry-over from other donors' samples.

The rearrangement links TRBV19 to TRBJ1-5; tentative D call: TRBD1 (5 bases). V lost 4 bases, J lost 10 bases, and 17 bases lay in between. Germline CDR1 LNHDA, CDR2 SQIVND (reference sequence). This CDR3 is built from 14 residues. CDR3 nucleotides: TGTGCCAGTAGTAGAATAGGGGTCGGGGTACCCCAGCATTTT. The encoded protein is CASSRIGVGVPQHF.

This clone was recorded at least ten times. This chain links TRBV18 with TRBJ2-2; D perhaps matches TRBD2 (6 bases). This CDR3 is built from 17 residues. Germline V gene data show CDR1 as KGHSH and CDR2 as LQKENI. Trimming stripped 2 bases from V and 0 bases from J, with 13 bases between. CDR3 sequence: CASSPIMAGSNTGELFF. The CDR3 DNA reads as TGTGCCAGCTCACCAATCATGGCGGGGTCGAACACCGGGGAGCTGTTTTTT.

At least ten counts were recorded for this clone. A read error may be the cause here, since a much bigger clone is one base away. Additional DNA sequences in this sample encode the identical CDR3. V gene TRBV7-9 combines with J gene TRBJ1-2; tentatively, D is TRBD1 (6 bases). Trimming shortened V by 6 bases and J by 9 bases, and 17 bases separated the two germline ends. The CDR3 is 13 amino acids. From germline, CDR1 is SEHNR and CDR2 FQNEAQ (reference sequence). CDR3 region: CASRKTGGGSYTF. The CDR3 nucleotides read TGTGCCAGCAGAAAGACTGGGGGCGGGAGCTACACCTTC.

This clone occurred many times. This chain connects TRBV6-4 to TRBJ2-4; D could derive from TRBD1 or TRBD2 (6 bases each). V was clipped by 3 bases and J by 2 bases, with 14 bases between them. This CDR3 region has 16 residues. Germline V CDR1 and CDR2: MRHNA, SNTAGT. The CDR3 DNA reads as TGTGCCAGCAGTGATCTGACCCGGGGGCCCAAAAACATTCAGTACTTC. Translation gives CASSDLTRGPKNIQYF.

The chain joins TRBV6-2 or TRBV6-3 to TRBJ2-1; the match to TRBD2 covers 9 bases. This CDR3 has 15 residues. Germline trimming cut 5 bases from V and 1 base from J; bases unmatched to any gene: 3. Germline V gene data show CDR1 as MNHEY and CDR2 as SVGEGT. CDR3 nucleotide sequence: TGTGCCAGCAGTAGACTAGCGGCATCCTACAATGAGCAGTTCTTC. It translates to CASSRLAASYNEQFF.

This clone was observed a handful of times. The chain couples TRBV20-1 to TRBJ2-7; the D is unclear. From germline, CDR1 is DFQATT and CDR2 SNEGSKA (reference sequence). With 0 bases removed from V and 0 bases from J, the gap between germline ends came to 12 bases. The CDR3 has 15 amino acids. The CDR3 region is CSARDISESSYEQYF. As DNA, the CDR3 is TGCAGTGCTAGAGATATATCCGAGAGCTCCTACGAGCAGTACTTC.

This clone has just a few counts. The chain employs TRBV6-1 and TRBJ1-2; tentatively, D is TRBD1 (5 bases). Between the trimmed V and J ends, which lost 7 bases and 4 bases, there was a span of 13 bases. This CDR3 region has 13 residues. Germline CDR1 MNHNS, CDR2 SASEGT. CDR3 coding DNA: TGTGCCAGCATCCCCCCCGGGGGCTATGGCTACACCTTC. This translates into CASIPPGGYGYTF.

This clone has at least ten counts. The chain has TRBV24-1 and TRBJ2-3; 11 bases agree with TRBD1. V shed 3 bases and J 4 bases; nucleotides not matched to a gene: 8. The V gene's germline CDR1 is KGHDR and CDR2 SFDVKD. The CDR3 length is 17 residues. CDR3 coding DNA: TGTGCCACCAGTGATGCCCGGACAGGGGGCGAGGCAGATACGCAGTATTTT. Its protein is CATSDARTGGEADTQYF.

V gene TRBV27 combines with J gene TRBJ2-7; D is possibly TRBD1 or TRBD2 (5 bases each). V was trimmed by 11 bases and J by 1 base, leaving 24 bases between them. Germline loops: CDR1 MNHEY, CDR2 SMNVEV (reference sequence). The CDR3 runs to 16 residues. The CDR3 DNA follows: TGTGCCGGCATTTTAACGGGGCACCATCCATCCTACGAGCAGTACTTC. This translates into CAGILTGHHPSYEQYF.

There are many counts of this clone. V is TRBV19 and J is TRBJ1-5; no clear D gene. Trimming stripped 1 base from V and 3 bases from J, with 4 bases between. CDR1 is LNHDA, CDR2 SQIVND, per germline (reference sequence). This CDR3 is built from 13 residues. The CDR3 DNA is TGTGCCAGTAGTATAGGATTCAATCAGCCCCAGCATTTT. Translation gives CASSIGFNQPQHF. Variable domain in full (rest from reference TRBV19 and TRBJ1-5): DGGITQSPKYLFRKEGQNVTLSCEQNLNHDAMYWYRQDPGQGLRLIYYSQIVNDFQKGDIAEGYSVSREKKESFPLTVTSAQKNPTAFYLCASSIGFNQPQHFGDGTRLSIL.

This clone has a count of ten or more. V is TRBV7-9 and J is TRBJ1-2; no firm D call. Looked up from germline, CDR1 is SEHNR and CDR2 is FQNEAQ (reference sequence). Trimming left V 1 base short and J 7 bases short, with 13 bases between. This CDR3 region has 14 residues. CDR3 bases: TGTGCCAGCAGCTTAGAGGCGGAGGCAGGTGGCTACACCTTC. It yields the protein CASSLEAEAGGYTF.

This clone has at least ten counts. The CDR3 coding sequence is TGTGCCAGCAGCCAGGGCGGGATAGGAGAGACCCAGTACTTC. This gives the protein CASSQGGIGETQYF. This rearrangement joins TRBV3-1 to TRBJ2-5; perhaps TRBD2 as D (6 bases). Germline CDR1 reads LGHDT; CDR2 reads YNNKEL (reference sequence). V was cut by 3 bases and J by 4 bases, with 12 bases left in between. The CDR3 sequence is 14 residues long.

V usage is TRBV9 and J usage is TRBJ2-1, with D perhaps matching TRBD1 or TRBD2 (5 bases each). The J call is uncertain, as TRBJ2-7 better fits the DNA end. Germline CDR1 reads SGDLS; CDR2 reads YYNGEE. The CDR3 contains 18 residues. The CDR3 nucleotides are TGTGCCAGCAGCGTAGTGCCCTTGGGGGAGAGCTACTACAATGAGCAGTACTTC. This codes for CASSVVPLGESYYNEQYF.

This clone was picked up a small number of times. CDR3 loop: CASSISGLAGDSGEQFF. The CDR3 DNA sequence: TGTGCCAGCAGCATATCGGGACTAGCGGGAGATAGTGGTGAGCAGTTCTTC. The gene calls are TRBV7-9 and TRBJ2-1, with 14 bases matching TRBD2. Germline V gives CDR1 SEHNR, CDR2 FQNEAQ (reference sequence). This CDR3 is built from 17 residues. V gave up 5 bases and J gave up 9 bases; unmatched junction bases: 12.

The chain links TRBV6-1 to TRBJ1-5; D is perhaps TRBD1 (5 bases). V lost 8 bases and J lost 6, with 14 bases in between. This CDR3 is built from 13 residues. Germline V lookup: CDR1 MNHNS, CDR2 SASEGT. The CDR3 loop is CASQGVESQPQHF. CDR3 nucleotides: TGTGCCAGCCAGGGTGTAGAGAGTCAGCCCCAGCATTTT.

This clone was detected only a few times. The junction departs from the called germline gene at one end, perhaps through a read error. V is TRBV6-1 and J is TRBJ1-6; D not certain. Germline-derived CDR1 and CDR2 are MNHNS and SASEGT. The CDR3 contains 14 residues. The CDR3 nucleotides are TGTGCCACCAGTAGTGGTCCATATAATTCACCCCTCCACTTT. This codes for CATSSGPYNSPLHF.

V gene TRBV10-1 combines with J gene TRBJ2-2; D perhaps matches TRBD1 (7 bases). The CDR3 totals 13 residues. Trimming stripped 5 bases from V and 6 bases from J, with 10 bases between. Germline V gene data show CDR1 as WNHNN and CDR2 as SYGVQD (reference sequence). In nucleotides, the CDR3 is TGCGCCAGCAGTCAGGGGGAGGCCGGGGAGCTGTTTTTT. Residues: CASSQGEAGELFF.

This clone was observed at least ten times. The genes are TRBV11-2 and TRBJ2-5; the match to TRBD2 covers 10 bases. V dropped 7 bases and J dropped 7; count of bases not matched to a gene: 9. The CDR3 totals 14 residues. CDR1 is SGHAT and CDR2 is FQNNGV in the germline V gene. CDR3 sequence (DNA): TGTGCCAGCAATCAAGGTACTAGCGGGACGACCCAGTACTTC. It encodes CASNQGTSGTTQYF.

This clone has a count of ten or more. The rearrangement links TRBV30 to TRBJ1-1; D possibly corresponds to TRBD1 (5 bases). CDR1 is GTSNPN and CDR2 is SVGIG in the germline V gene (reference sequence). The length of the CDR3 is 14 residues. The V end was cut by 0 bases, the J end by 3 bases, with 11 bases between. CDR3 in amino acids: CAWSVPQGDTEAFF. Written as DNA, the CDR3 is TGTGCCTGGAGTGTACCGCAAGGGGACACTGAAGCTTTCTTT.

Ten or more counts support this clone. The chain carries TRBV28 and TRBJ2-5; a weak D match, TRBD2 (6 bases). Germline CDR1 and CDR2: MDHEN and SYDVKM. Trimming pared 6 bases from V and 0 bases from J, leaving 17 bases between. The CDR3 has 16 residues. The CDR3 reads CASSTAGRDYQETQYF. As DNA, the CDR3 is TGTGCCAGCAGCACCGCGGGCAGGGACTACCAAGAGACCCAGTACTTC.

Remarks on this clone: One junction end does not reproduce the germline sequence, and a read error may be involved. This chain links TRBV5-1 with TRBJ2-1; D may correspond to TRBD1 or TRBD2 (5 bases each). This CDR3 comprises 15 residues. From germline, CDR1 is SGHRS and CDR2 YFSETQ. CDR3: CASSTGTSGKEGQLF. DNA of the CDR3: TGCGCCAGCAGCACCGGGACGAGCGGAAAAGAGGGGCAATTATTC. Looking up the rest from reference TRBV5-1 and TRBJ2-1 gives the full variable domain: KAGVTQTPRYLIKTRGQQVTLSCSPISGHRSVSWYQQTPGQGLQFLFEYFSETQRNKGNFPGRFSGRQFSNSRSEMNVSTLELGDSALYLCASSTGTSGKEGQLFGPGTRLTVL.

In this sample, this clone turned up many times. With a much larger clone just one base away, this may be a read error. This CDR3 fails to terminate in the conserved phenylalanine or tryptophan, so it likely reflects a read error. The V gene is TRBV6-1, the J gene TRBJ2-2, with 8 bases matching TRBD2. The CDR3 covers 17 residues. CDR1 and CDR2 from the germline V gene are MNHNS and SASEGT. With 8 bases clipped from V and 4 bases from J, the junction kept 15 bases outside the gene matches. CDR3 in amino acids: CASSLDLAGSPTGELFC. In nucleotides, the CDR3 is TGTGCCAGCTCGTTAGATTTAGCGGGAAGTCCCACCGGGGAGCTGTTTTGT.

In its sample, this clone was seen many times. The chain joins TRBV20-1 to TRBJ2-3; TRBD2 is a possible D gene (6 bases). The germline gives CDR1 DFQATT, CDR2 SNEGSKA (reference sequence). V lost 3 bases and J 0 bases, leaving 10 bases between the germline ends. There are 14 residues in the CDR3. The CDR3 region has the DNA TGCAGTGCTAGGGGGGGACCTAGCACAGATACGCAGTATTTT. Amino acids: CSARGGPSTDTQYF.

This clone appeared a few times. In the same sample, other DNA sequences code for this CDR3. The chain has TRBV12-3 or TRBV12-4 and TRBJ2-7; TRBD1 matches at 7 bases. J gave up 4 bases and V 4 bases, and 4 bases lay outside the gene matches. This CDR3 has 13 residues. CDR3 nucleotide sequence: TGTGCCAGCAGTTCGATACAGGGGTACGAGCAGTACTTC. It translates to CASSSIQGYEQYF.

This clone was seen a handful of times. The chain recombines TRBV7-2 with TRBJ2-3; D may be TRBD2 (5 bases). Per germline, CDR1 SGHTA and CDR2 FQGNSA. This CDR3 has 14 residues. Trimming removed 5 bases from V and 2 bases from J, with 11 bases in between. This CDR3 is CASSRRTLTDTQYF. CDR3 coding DNA: TGTGCCAGCAGCAGACGGACTCTCACAGATACGCAGTATTTT.

This clone has at least ten counts. V is TRBV28 and J is TRBJ2-1; the D gene is possibly TRBD2 (6 bases). CDR1 is MDHEN and CDR2 is SYDVKM in the germline V gene. The CDR3 contains 13 residues. Trimming removed 6 bases at V and 6 bases at J, with 12 bases between. This CDR3 reads CASREGRSNEQFF. The DNA of the CDR3 is TGTGCCAGCAGGGAGGGCCGGTCCAATGAGCAGTTCTTC.

This clone showed up just a few times. V usage is TRBV12-3 or TRBV12-4 and J usage is TRBJ2-5; D gene ambiguous. This CDR3 has 13 residues. Between the trimmed V and J ends, which lost 2 bases and 5 bases, there was a span of 9 bases. The CDR3 DNA reads as TGTGCCAGCAGTTTAAGTTATGTGGAGACCCAGTACTTC. Amino acids: CASSLSYVETQYF.

This clone was counted ten times or more. This sequence joins TRBV13 and TRBJ2-7; possibly TRBD1 or TRBD2 for D (5 bases each). This CDR3 spans 13 amino acids. Germline V CDR1 and CDR2: PRHDT, FYEKMQ (reference sequence). V was clipped by 5 bases and J by 7 bases, with 15 bases between them. CDR3 protein: CASSTGPFGEQYF. DNA for the CDR3: TGTGCCAGCAGCACGGGACCATTCGGAGAGCAGTACTTC. Together with reference TRBV13 and TRBJ2-7, the CDR3 gives the full variable domain: AAGVIQSPRHLIKEKRETATLKCYPIPRHDTVYWYQQGPGQDPQFLISFYEKMQSDKGSIPDRFSAQQFSDYHSELNMSSLELGDSALYFCASSTGPFGEQYFGPGTRLTVT.

This clone showed up just a few times. This chain joins TRBV28 and TRBJ1-2; D gene unclear. Germline CDR1 reads MDHEN; CDR2 reads SYDVKM. V lost 6 bases to trimming and J lost 0 bases, with 8 bases between them. This CDR3 is 13 amino acids long. This CDR3 reads CASRTITNYGYTF. The CDR3 DNA reads TGTGCCAGCAGAACTATTACTAACTATGGCTACACCTTC.